These 2 T cell receptor beta chains share one sample of origin, sequenced in a study of control samples from healthy donors and cancer patients. Assay: immunoSEQ multiplex PCR; the TCRdb copy retains only in-frame clones and omits some. The sample includes roughly 120,000 clones, approximately 90% of them seen just once. The sequenced sample consisted of blood. The origin of the receptors is a man aged 50 to 59 in good health.

The chain has TRBV7-8 and TRBJ2-7, with D perhaps TRBD1 or TRBD2 (8 bases each). CDR1 and CDR2 from the germline V gene are SGHVS and FQNEAQ. Between the trimmed V and J ends, which lost 7 bases and 6 bases, there was a span of 22 bases. The length of the CDR3 is 15 residues. The CDR3 DNA sequence: TGTGCCAGCACCATAGTTCAGGGGGCGGGGGGCGAGCAGTACTTC. This sequence encodes CASTIVQGAGGEQYF.

This clone has only one observation. The rearrangement links TRBV30 to TRBJ2-7; 10 bases are a match to TRBD1. CDR1 is GTSNPN and CDR2 is SVGIG in the germline V gene (reference sequence). CDR3 length equals 15 residues. The V and J ends lost 0 bases and 3 bases, in that order; junction bases with no gene match: 5. CDR3 loop: CAWSVGGQGFYEQYF. The CDR3 DNA sequence: TGTGCCTGGAGTGTAGGGGGACAGGGGTTCTACGAGCAGTACTTC. The whole variable domain, remainder taken from reference TRBV30 and TRBJ2-7, is SQTIHQWPATLVQPVGSPLSLECTVEGTSNPNLYWYRQAAGRGLQLLFYSVGIGQISSEVPQNLSASRPQDRQFILSSKKLLLSDSGFYLCAWSVGGQGFYEQYFGPGTRLTVT.